This TCR beta chain was observed in a study of control samples from healthy donors and cancer patients. Sequencing was performed with immunoSEQ multiplex PCR; in TCRdb, only in-frame clones are kept and a portion is missing. The sample has some 130,000 clones; 90% are singletons. Germline-derived CDR1 and CDR2 are MNHEY and SMNVEV (reference sequence). V was trimmed by 0 bases and J by 5 bases, leaving 16 bases between them. The CDR3 is made up of 16 amino acids. This clone was observed once. Sequencing input: blood. The chain recombines TRBV27 with TRBJ1-2; D is undetermined. The clonotype was recovered from a man aged 40-50 years in good health. The CDR3 sequence: CASSLSWQTSFYGYTF. CDR3 nucleotides: TGTGCCAGCAGTTTATCGTGGCAGACTAGTTTTTATGGCTACACCTTC.